Listed below are T cell receptor beta chains from one sample, sequenced in a study of blood T cell repertoires in COVID-19. Produced via immunoSEQ multiplex PCR; TCRdb's table is partial and in-frame only. Among over 150,000 clones listed, roughly 80% were seen once. Sequenced sample: peripheral blood. These receptors were collected from a man between 18 and 29 years old with active or convalescent COVID-19. The CDR3 runs from the conserved cysteine through the conserved F or W. Each record gives: J gene, V gene, CDR3 protein.

>TRBJ2-1|TRBV6-6
CASSQRPTGAPYNEQFF
>TRBJ2-1|TRBV5-4
CASSFKADNEQFF
>TRBJ2-7|TRBV27
CASSLSGVQGHEQYF
>TRBJ1-6|TRBV28
CASSPRDRGRWNSPLHF
>TRBJ2-7|TRBV28
CASSKKRSTNDEQYF
>TRBJ2-2|TRBV29-1
CSVEDQGLGTGELFF
>TRBJ1-3|TRBV30
CAWTQPGTGGGNTIYF
>TRBJ2-1|TRBV4-1
CASGTGAPEQFF
>TRBJ2-7|TRBV9
CASSVGGGAGEQYF
>TRBJ1-4|TRBV5-1
CASSLGRGDVTNEKLFF
>TRBJ2-5|TRBV7-2
CASSPVALAGGRVTETQYF
>TRBJ1-6|TRBV28
CASRNGGIGNSPLHF
>TRBJ2-5|TRBV29-1
CSVVKLESDRGPQETQYF
>TRBJ2-4|TRBV5-4
CASSRSTSGRALAKNIQYF
>TRBJ2-1|TRBV29-1
CSVRVGQGAKILYNEQFF
>TRBJ1-5|TRBV6-5
CASSYGRGPNQPQHF
>TRBJ2-3|TRBV9
CASGSLSGSTDTQYF
>TRBJ2-7|TRBV7-6
CASSLEASGTLYYEQYF
>TRBJ2-2|TRBV7-6
CASSLDVYGGGLGTGELFF
>TRBJ1-2|TRBV27
CASSLSRANYGYTF
>TRBJ2-1|TRBV24-1
CATSDPRTSGALVGQFF
>TRBJ2-7|TRBV7-2
CASSLSGGATYEQYF
>TRBJ1-1|TRBV4-1
CASSQGRGMNTEAFF
>TRBJ2-7|TRBV11-2
CASQQIQNQPFYEQYF
>TRBJ1-5|TRBV19
CASKPGQDNQPQHF
>TRBJ2-4|TRBV15
CATSRVATGMFGAKNIQYF
>TRBJ2-7|TRBV7-9
CASSSPLGQGTYEQYF
>TRBJ1-4|TRBV25-1
CASSRRGVSVLGEKLFF
>TRBJ1-5|TRBV7-2
CASSSDSLYQPQHF
>TRBJ1-1|TRBV10-1
CASSESRQLNTEAFF
>TRBJ2-7|TRBV7-2
CASSLTRRSYEQYF
>TRBJ1-1|TRBV12-5
CASGLGRTGNTEAFF
>TRBJ1-4|TRBV28
CASSLSRVHEKLFF
>TRBJ1-5|TRBV3-1/TRBV3-2
CASGDRGLQPQHF
>TRBJ1-1|TRBV10-3
CAISDPGGDTEAFF
>TRBJ2-4|TRBV7-2
CASSLSGTGADIQYF
>TRBJ2-6|TRBV12-3/TRBV12-4
CASSFGGANVLTF
>TRBJ2-3|TRBV7-3
CASSQRDYADTQYF
>TRBJ2-5|TRBV3-1/TRBV3-2
CASSRQGQETQYF
>TRBJ1-4|TRBV4-1
CASSQSPGDEKLFF